This T cell receptor (beta chain) was recovered during a study of blood T cell repertoires in COVID-19. Here immunoSEQ multiplex PCR was the method, and the copy in TCRdb shows in-frame clones only, minus some. Counted here are a few hundred thousand clones, 87% occurring once; the ten biggest clones make up about 9.8%. The CDR3 extends over 16 amino acids. Germline-derived CDR1 and CDR2 are KGHDR and SFDVKD. V trimming: 4 bases; J trimming: 3 bases; junction bases outside the gene matches: 6. The specimen was PBMCs or T cells enriched from blood (not recorded which). The receptor's source is a woman aged 18 to 35 who had recovered from COVID-19. The chain has TRBV24-1 and TRBJ2-1; 9 nucleotides agree with TRBD1. The CDR3 nucleotides read TGTGCCACCAGTGACACCGGGACAGGGTACTACAATGAGCAGTTCTTC. It encodes CATSDTGTGYYNEQFF.